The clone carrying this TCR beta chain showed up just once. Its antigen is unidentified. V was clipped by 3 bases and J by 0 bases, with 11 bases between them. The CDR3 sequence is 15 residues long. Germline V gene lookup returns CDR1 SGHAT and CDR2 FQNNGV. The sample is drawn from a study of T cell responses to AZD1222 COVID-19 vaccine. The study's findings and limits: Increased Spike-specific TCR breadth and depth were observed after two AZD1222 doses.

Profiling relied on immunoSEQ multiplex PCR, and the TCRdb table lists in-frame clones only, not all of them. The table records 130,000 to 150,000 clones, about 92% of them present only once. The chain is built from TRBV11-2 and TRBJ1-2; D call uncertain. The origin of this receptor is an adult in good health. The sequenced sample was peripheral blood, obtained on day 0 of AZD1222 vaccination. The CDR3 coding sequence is TGTGCCAGCAGCTTTACACGGACTCCTAACTATGGCTACACCTTC. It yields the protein CASSFTRTPNYGYTF.